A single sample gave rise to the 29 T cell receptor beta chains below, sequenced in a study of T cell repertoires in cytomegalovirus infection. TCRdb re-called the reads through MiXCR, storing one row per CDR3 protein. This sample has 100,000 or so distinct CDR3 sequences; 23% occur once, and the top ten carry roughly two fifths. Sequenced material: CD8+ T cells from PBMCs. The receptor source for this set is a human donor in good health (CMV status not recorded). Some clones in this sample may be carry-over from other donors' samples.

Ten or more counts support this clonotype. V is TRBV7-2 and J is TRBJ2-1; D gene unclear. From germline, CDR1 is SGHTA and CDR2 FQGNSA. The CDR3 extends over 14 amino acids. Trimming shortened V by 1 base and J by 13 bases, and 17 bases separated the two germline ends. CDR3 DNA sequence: TGTGCCAGCAGCTTAGTTGTGGGCCGTAGCCCACAGTTCTTC. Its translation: CASSLVVGRSPQFF.

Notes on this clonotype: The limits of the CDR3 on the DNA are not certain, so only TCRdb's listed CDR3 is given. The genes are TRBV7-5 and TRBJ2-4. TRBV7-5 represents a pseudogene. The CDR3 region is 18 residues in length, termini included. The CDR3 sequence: CISVPEALSGWVKNIQYF.

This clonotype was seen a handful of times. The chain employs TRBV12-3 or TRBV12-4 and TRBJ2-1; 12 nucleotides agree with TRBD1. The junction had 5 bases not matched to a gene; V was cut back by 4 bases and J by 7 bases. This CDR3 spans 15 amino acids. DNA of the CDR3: TGTGCCAGCAGTTCTCAGGGACAGGGGGCAAATGAGCAGTTCTTC. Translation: CASSSQGQGANEQFF.

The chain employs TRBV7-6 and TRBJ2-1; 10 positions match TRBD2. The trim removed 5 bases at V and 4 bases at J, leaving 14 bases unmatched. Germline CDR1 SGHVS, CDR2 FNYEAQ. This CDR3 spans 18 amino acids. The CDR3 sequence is CASSPISTGTSAYNEQFF. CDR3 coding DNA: TGTGCCAGCAGCCCCATATCGACAGGGACTAGCGCATACAATGAGCAGTTCTTC.

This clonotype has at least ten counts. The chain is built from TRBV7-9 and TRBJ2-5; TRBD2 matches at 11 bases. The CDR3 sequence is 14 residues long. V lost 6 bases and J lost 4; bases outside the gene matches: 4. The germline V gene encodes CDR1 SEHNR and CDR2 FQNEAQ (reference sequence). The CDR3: CASRLAGAVETQYF. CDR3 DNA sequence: TGTGCCAGCAGACTAGCGGGGGCGGTAGAGACCCAGTACTTC.

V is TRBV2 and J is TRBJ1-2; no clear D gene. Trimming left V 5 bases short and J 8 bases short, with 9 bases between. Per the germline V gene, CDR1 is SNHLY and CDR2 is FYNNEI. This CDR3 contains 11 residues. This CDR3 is CASSPALGYTF. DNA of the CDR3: TGTGCCAGCAGTCCGGCCCTAGGCTACACCTTC. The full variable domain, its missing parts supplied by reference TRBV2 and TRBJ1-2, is EPEVTQTPSHQVTQMGQEVILRCVPISNHLYFYWYRQILGQKVEFLVSFYNNEISEKSEIFDDQFSVERPDGSNFTLKIRSTKLEDSAMYFCASSPALGYTFGSGTRLTVV.

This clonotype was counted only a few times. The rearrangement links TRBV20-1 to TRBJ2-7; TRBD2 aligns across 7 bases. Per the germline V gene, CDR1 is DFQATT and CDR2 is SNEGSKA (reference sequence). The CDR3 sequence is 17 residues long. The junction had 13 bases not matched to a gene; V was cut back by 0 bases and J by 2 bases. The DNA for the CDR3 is TGCAGTGCTAGAGACCTGGACGGGGGAGGGGCCCCCTACGAGCAGTACTTC. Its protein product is CSARDLDGGGAPYEQYF.

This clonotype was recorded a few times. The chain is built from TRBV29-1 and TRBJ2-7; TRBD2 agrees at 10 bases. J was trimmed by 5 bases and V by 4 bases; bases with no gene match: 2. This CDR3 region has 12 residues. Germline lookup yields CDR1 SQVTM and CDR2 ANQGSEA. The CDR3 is CSVGLAGDEQYF. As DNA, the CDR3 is TGCAGCGTTGGTCTAGCGGGAGACGAGCAGTACTTC.

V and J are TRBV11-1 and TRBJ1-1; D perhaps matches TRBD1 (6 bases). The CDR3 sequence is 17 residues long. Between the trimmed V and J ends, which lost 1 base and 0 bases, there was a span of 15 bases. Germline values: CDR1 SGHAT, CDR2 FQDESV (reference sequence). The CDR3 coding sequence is TGTGCCAGCAGCTTAGACAGGAGGGGGTTCATGAACACTGAAGCTTTCTTT. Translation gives CASSLDRRGFMNTEAFF.

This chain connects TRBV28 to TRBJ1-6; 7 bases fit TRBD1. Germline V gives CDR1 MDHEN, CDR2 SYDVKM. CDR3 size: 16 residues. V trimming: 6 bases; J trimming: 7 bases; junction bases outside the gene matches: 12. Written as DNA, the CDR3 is TGTGCCAGCAGGTCCCTCGAACAGGGGCTGAATTCACCCCTCCACTTT. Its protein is CASRSLEQGLNSPLHF.

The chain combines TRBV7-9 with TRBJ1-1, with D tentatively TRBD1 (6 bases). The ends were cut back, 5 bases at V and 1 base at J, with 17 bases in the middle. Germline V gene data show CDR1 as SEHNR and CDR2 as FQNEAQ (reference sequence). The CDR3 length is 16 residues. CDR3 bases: TGTGCCAGCAGCCACTCCCCCGCAGGGGAGAACACTGAAGCTTTCTTT. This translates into CASSHSPAGENTEAFF.

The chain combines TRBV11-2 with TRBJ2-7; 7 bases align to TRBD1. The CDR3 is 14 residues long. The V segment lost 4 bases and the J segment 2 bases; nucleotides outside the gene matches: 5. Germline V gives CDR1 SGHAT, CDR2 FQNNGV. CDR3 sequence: CASSSSDRAYEQYF. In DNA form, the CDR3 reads TGTGCCAGCAGCTCGTCAGACAGGGCCTACGAGCAGTACTTC. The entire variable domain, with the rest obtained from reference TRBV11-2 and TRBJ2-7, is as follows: EAGVAQSPRYKIIEKRQSVAFWCNPISGHATLYWYQQILGQGPKLLIQFQNNGVVDDSQLPKDRFSAERLKGVDSTLKIQPAKLEDSAVYLCASSSSDRAYEQYFGPGTRLTVT.

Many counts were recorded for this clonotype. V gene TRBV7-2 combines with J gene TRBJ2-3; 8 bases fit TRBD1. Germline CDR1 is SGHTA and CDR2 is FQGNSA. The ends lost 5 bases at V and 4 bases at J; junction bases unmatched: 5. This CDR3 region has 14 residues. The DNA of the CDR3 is TGTGCCAGCAGCCTGGGACAGGTTCCAGATACGCAGTATTTT. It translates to CASSLGQVPDTQYF.

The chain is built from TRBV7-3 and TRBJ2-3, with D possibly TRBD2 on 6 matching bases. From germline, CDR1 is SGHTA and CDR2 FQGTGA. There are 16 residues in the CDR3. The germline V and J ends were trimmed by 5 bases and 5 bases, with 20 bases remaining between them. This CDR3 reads CASSPHGAPAGDTQYF. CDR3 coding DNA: TGTGCCAGCAGCCCCCACGGGGCTCCAGCGGGAGATACGCAGTATTTT.

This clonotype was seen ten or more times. The CDR3 protein is CASSLGGAGGYTF. DNA for the CDR3: TGTGCCAGCAGCTTAGGGGGGGCTGGTGGCTACACCTTC. V gene TRBV7-2 combines with J gene TRBJ1-2; perhaps TRBD1 as D (6 bases). The length of the CDR3 is 13 residues. V was pared by 1 base and J by 7 bases, with 10 bases between. Germline CDR1 is SGHTA and CDR2 is FQGNSA.

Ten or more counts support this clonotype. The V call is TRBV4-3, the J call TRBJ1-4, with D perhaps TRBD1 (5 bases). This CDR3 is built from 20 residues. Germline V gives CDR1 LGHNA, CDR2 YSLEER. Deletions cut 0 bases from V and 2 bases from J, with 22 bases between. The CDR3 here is CASSQDLRRGAWSTNEKLFF. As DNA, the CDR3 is TGCGCCAGCAGCCAAGATTTGCGAAGGGGCGCATGGTCTACTAATGAAAAACTGTTTTTT.

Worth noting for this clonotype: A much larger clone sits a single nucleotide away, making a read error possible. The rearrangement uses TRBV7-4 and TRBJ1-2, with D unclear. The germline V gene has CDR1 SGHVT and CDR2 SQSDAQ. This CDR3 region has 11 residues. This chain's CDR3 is CVSSLAGDRTF. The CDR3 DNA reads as TGTGTCAGCAGCTTAGCGGGCGACCGTACCTTC.

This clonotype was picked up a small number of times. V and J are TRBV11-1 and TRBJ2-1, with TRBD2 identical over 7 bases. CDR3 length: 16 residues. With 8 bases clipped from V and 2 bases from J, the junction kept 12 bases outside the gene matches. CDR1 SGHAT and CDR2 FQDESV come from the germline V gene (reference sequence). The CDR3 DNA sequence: TGTGCCAGCTCTCGGACTAGGGGTATTCCCTACAATGAGCAGTTCTTC. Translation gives CASSRTRGIPYNEQFF.

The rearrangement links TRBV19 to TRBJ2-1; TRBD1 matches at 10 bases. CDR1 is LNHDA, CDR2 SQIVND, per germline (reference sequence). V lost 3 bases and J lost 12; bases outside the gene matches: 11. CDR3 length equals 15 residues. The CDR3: CASSIGTGVSGVQFF. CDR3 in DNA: TGTGCCAGTAGTATTGGGACAGGGGTCTCGGGGGTGCAGTTCTTC.

CDR3 protein: CASSEEQVMNTEAFF. DNA for the CDR3: TGTGCCAGCAGTGAAGAACAGGTGATGAACACTGAAGCTTTCTTT. The V gene is TRBV2, the J gene TRBJ1-1; the D gene is possibly TRBD1 (5 bases). The CDR3 has 15 amino acids. Germline loops: CDR1 SNHLY, CDR2 FYNNEI. Trimming pared 1 base from V and 0 bases from J, leaving 9 bases between.

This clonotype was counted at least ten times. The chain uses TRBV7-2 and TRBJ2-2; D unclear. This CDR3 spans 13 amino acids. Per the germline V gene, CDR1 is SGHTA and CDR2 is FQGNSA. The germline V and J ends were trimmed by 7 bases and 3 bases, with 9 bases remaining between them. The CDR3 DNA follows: TGTGCCAGCATCAAAACGGACACCGGGGAGCTGTTTTTT. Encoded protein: CASIKTDTGELFF.

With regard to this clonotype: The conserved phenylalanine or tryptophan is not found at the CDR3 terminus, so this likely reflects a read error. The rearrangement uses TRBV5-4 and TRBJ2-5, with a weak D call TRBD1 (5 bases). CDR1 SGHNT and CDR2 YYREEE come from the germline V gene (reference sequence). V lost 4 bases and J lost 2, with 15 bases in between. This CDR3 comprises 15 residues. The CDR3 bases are TGTGCCAGCAGCGCCCCGCAGGGTGGGCAAGAGACCCAGTACTAC. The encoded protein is CASSAPQGGQETQYY.

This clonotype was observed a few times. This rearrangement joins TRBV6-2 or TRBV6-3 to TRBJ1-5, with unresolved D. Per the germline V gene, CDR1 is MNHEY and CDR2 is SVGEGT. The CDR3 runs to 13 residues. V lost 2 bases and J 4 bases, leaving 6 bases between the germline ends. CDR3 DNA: TGTGCCAGCAGTTACCTGGGTAATCAGCCCCAGCATTTT. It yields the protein CASSYLGNQPQHF.

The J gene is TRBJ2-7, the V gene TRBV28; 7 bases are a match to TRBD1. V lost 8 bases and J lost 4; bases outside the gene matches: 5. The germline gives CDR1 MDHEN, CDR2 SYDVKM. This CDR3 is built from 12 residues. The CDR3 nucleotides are TGTGCCAGCCAGACAGGGTGGTACGAGCAGTACTTC. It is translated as CASQTGWYEQYF.

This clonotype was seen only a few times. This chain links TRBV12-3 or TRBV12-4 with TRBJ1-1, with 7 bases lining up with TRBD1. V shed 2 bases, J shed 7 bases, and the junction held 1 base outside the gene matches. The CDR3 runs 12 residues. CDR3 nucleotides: TGTGCCAGCAGTTTAAGGGACAGTGAAGCTTTCTTT. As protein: CASSLRDSEAFF.

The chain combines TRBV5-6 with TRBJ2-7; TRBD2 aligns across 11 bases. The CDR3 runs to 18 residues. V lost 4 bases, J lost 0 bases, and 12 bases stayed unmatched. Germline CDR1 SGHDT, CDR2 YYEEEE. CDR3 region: CASSPEVRTSGSSYEQYF. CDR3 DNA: TGTGCCAGCAGCCCCGAGGTGCGAACTAGCGGGAGCTCCTACGAGCAGTACTTC.

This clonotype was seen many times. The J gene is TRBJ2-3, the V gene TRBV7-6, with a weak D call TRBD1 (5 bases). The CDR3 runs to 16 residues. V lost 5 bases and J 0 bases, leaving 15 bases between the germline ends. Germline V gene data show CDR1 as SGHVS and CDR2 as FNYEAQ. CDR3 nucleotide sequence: TGTGCCAGCAGCCAGCTCCGAAGACAGAGCACAGATACGCAGTATTTT. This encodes CASSQLRRQSTDTQYF.

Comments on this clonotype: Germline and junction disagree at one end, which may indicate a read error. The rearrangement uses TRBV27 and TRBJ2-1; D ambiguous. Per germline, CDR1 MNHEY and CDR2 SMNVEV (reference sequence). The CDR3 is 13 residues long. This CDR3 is CASSTSSYNGQFF. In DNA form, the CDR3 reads TGTGCCAGCAGCACGAGCTCCTACAATGGGCAGTTCTTC.

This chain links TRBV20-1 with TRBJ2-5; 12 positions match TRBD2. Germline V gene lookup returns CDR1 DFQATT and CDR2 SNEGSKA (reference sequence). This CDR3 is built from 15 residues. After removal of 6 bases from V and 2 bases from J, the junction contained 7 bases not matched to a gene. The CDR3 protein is CSAERLAGEQETQYF. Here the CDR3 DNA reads TGCAGTGCCGAACGACTAGCGGGGGAACAAGAGACCCAGTACTTC.